The source of this T cell receptor (beta chain) is a study of T cell repertoires in cytomegalovirus infection. For the study at large: An indication of both CMV infection and matching HLA type came from public TCR beta signatures.

This clonotype was found many times. What it binds is unknown. Germline V lookup: CDR1 SGHTA, CDR2 FQGNSA. The V end was cut by 2 bases, the J end by 0 bases, with 8 bases between. The CDR3 covers 15 residues. TCRdb used MiXCR to reprocess the reads, holding one entry per CDR3 protein. The sample comprises some 900,000 distinct CDR3 sequences, around a third of which are singletons, and under 15% rests with the top ten. The V call is TRBV7-2, the J call TRBJ2-4, with D hard to call. The receptor comes from a human donor in good health (CMV status not recorded). Some clones in this sample may be carry-over from other donors' samples. The sequences come from cultured CD8+ T cells from PBMCs, collected from culture after CMV antigen stimulation. In DNA form, the CDR3 reads TGTGCCAGCAGCTTACCCCTTTTAGCCAAAAACATTCAGTACTTC. It translates to CASSLPLLAKNIQYF.